This T cell receptor (beta chain) appears in the sequencing data of a study of shared clonotypes between healthy human individuals (dated by TCRdb to 2020 to 2021). Looking at the study overall: Two women and a few men aged 18 to 49 years were included in the cohort. Between about 0.85 and 8.9 billion PBMCs per donor were obtained by leukapheresis. Per donor, three plates each were used for CD4 naive and CD4 memory, two for CD8 naive, and one for CD8 memory. Libraries were prepared and TCR repertoires were sequenced by different laboratories using diverse techniques, in order to increase sequencing depth and limit assay-specific biases. To estimate repertoire size and how much clonotype sharing occurs between individuals, the study deeply sequenced the blood TCR repertoires of several healthy adults. Summary of the overall study and its limitations: Because the study included a small number of donors, the genetic and exposure-history diversity represented was limited. Across a handful of donors, about 5.2% of naive CD4, 3.5% of naive CD8, 2.3% of memory CD4, and roughly 0.41% of memory CD8 clonotypes were shared. Compared with non-shared clonotypes, the clonotypes found in all four sorted-subset donors had higher generation probabilities. Pairwise subsampling indicated that sequencing depth was expected to affect the degree of clonotype sharing among donors. Sampling was restricted to blood, and TCR repertoires in tissue are likely to differ from TCR repertoires in blood. Naive subsets generally had larger estimated clonotype richness than memory subsets did. Rarefaction of sorted-subset datasets indicated incomplete sequencing despite the large sequencing depth.

V loses 4 bases of germline sequence and J loses 0 bases, and the interval between the two ends is 14 bases. From cysteine to phenylalanine, the CDR3 is 16 amino acids long. The only DNA kept is the CDR3, 48 bases in frame from the first base. CDR1 SGHNT and CDR2 YYREEE are derived from the germline V gene (reference sequence). A remark on this clone: Its antigen specificity is not known. There are no base qualities to consult, and no much larger clone falls within one base.

Using the deep immunoSEQ assay, multiplex PCR amplified TCR CDR3 regions from genomic DNA. Genomic DNA extracted from each cell subset was distributed evenly over all wells of several immunoSEQ 96-well plates, and each plate served as one replicate. For sorted subsets, about 220 ng of genomic DNA, equivalent to tens of thousands of T cell genomes, went into each replicate PCR. Purified libraries were quantified with a Qubit 3.0 fluorometer, sized on a Bioanalyzer 2100, and re-quantified with the KAPA Library Quantification kit. A separate single-read 150-cycle Illumina NextSeq 550 flow cell was used to sequence each immunoSEQ 96-well plate. Turning to the authors' computational methods: Because the immunoSEQ output held only junctional sequences and lacked quality scores, the filtering could not match the filtering applied to full-length reads. To assign V/J genes and CDR3, sequences were annotated against IMGT germline references using PyIR, a Python wrapper for IgBLAST v1.9. Reads were removed for weak V/J assignments (E-value above 1e-6), missing CDR3, stop codons, out-of-frame junctions, or ambiguous translated residues. V3J clonotypes were defined as sequences sharing an identical inferred V gene, J gene, and CDR3 amino acid sequence. To compute the percentage overlap between repertoires, the number of shared unique clonotypes was divided by the size of the smaller repertoire. Repertoire richness was assessed with RTK rarefaction, the Chao1 estimator, and Recon v2.1 estimates of unobserved clonotypes. For all TCRbeta clonotypes obtained by the gDNA method from four donors, generation probabilities were computed with OLGA. TCRdb mirrors the immuneACCESS table, restricted to in-frame sequences. Some clones are absent from its copies; in checked studies, under half trace to an unresolved V gene, and the reason for the others is unknown. V, J and clone size are taken as reported in that table, and D and trimming were inferred from the DNA itself. This sample gives around 1.4 million clones in total; just under 99% of them show up just once. The ten largest clonotypes hold approximately 0.4% of the sample.

Healthy HIV-negative adults with no recently reported acute infections or vaccinations were included as donors. Only Caucasian adults living in Nashville, Tennessee, USA were represented among the donors. Magnetic negative selection was used to enrich CD4+ T cells, after which naive cells were positively selected on CD45RA and the negative fraction became the memory subset. Blood was obtained by leukapheresis, after which PBMCs were separated by Ficoll-Histopaque density gradient centrifugation and cryopreserved in liquid nitrogen vapor phase. Purity and quantity of every magnetically sorted T cell population were checked by analytical flow cytometry. Each sorted fraction had its genomic DNA isolated and then quantified by UV absorbance on a Nanodrop 2000c.

The sample consisted of naive CD4+ T cells sorted from blood. The meaning of the sample's cell subset or site label: CD45RA+ positively selected. This chain is built from TRBV5-4 and TRBJ2-1; tentative D gene TRBD2, with 7 bases matching. This clonotype was obtained from a man aged 25 to 45 in good health. The nucleotide sequence reads TGTGCCAGCAGCGGCGGGGGCTGGAGCTCCTACAATGAGCAGTTCTTC. It translates to CASSGGGWSSYNEQFF.